This TCR beta chain was documented in a study of response to subunit inactivated influenza vaccine (dated by TCRdb to the late 2010s). General notes on the study: To follow how T cells responded to a trivalent subunit inactivated influenza vaccine, the researchers relied on deep quantitative profiling of the T cell receptor repertoire. General conclusions and limits of the study: The authors proposed that each seasonal influenza vaccination may bring in only a limited number of new T cells.

What this sample's time point label stands for: 45 days after influenza vaccine administration. The library was generated by RT-PCR. Sequencing relied on an Illumina HiSeq 2500. The public sequencing data were trimmed at Q25 with fastp and processed into clonotypes with MiXCR by TCRdb, which kept only in-frame beta chains. Rows are unified per CDR3 protein, each entry keeping the most common DNA and genes. The table for this sample lists over 400,000 distinct CDR3 sequences; around 9.9% of them were counted only once. The ten largest make up approximately 12% of the sample. In this sample, this clonotype turned up a few times. Its antigen is not yet known. No much larger clone exists at a distance of one base, and base qualities are not known. The CDR3 numbers 14 residues from cysteine through phenylalanine. This entry keeps only the CDR3 DNA: 42 bases, framed from base 1. The germline V gene provides CDR1 SGHTA and CDR2 FQGNSA. V is pruned by 5 bases and J by 8 bases, leaving 11 bases of the junction without a gene match.

Source: PBMCs from blood, taken 35 to 45 days after vaccination. This sequence uses TRBV7-2 and TRBJ1-2, and TRBD1 aligns with 7 junction nucleotides. The TCR comes from a man between 50 and 59 years old who received an inactivated influenza vaccine. Donor details come from another sample of the same person, matched by shared clones. At the DNA level, the sequence is TGTGCCAGCAGCCCCAGGGAGGGGGCCAGAGGCTACACCTTC. It is translated as CASSPREGARGYTF.